This T cell receptor beta chain appears in the sequencing data of a study of vaccination and CD4 T cells after COVID-19. Study-wide results and limits: Convalescent patients studied were relatively few, and early post-infection timepoints were absent.

Worth noting for this clonotype: What it binds is unknown.

Cultured CD4+ T cell DNA underwent sequencing with the Oncomine TCR Beta short-read assay. TCRdb ran MiXCR on the PCR reads and lists one entry per CDR3 protein. In the table there are several thousand distinct CDR3 sequences, about 35% of which are singletons. V dropped 2 bases and J dropped 3; count of bases not matched to a gene: 10. Germline values: CDR1 LNHDA, CDR2 SQIVND (reference sequence). The CDR3 runs 17 residues. Stated treatment: roughly 10-day PBMC culture with coronavirus spike peptide pools or control peptides (ViraFEST assay). Gathering of the CD4+ T cells, from the unexposed donor, took place before the COVID-19 pandemic (2011-2018). For ViraFEST, peptide pools expanded antigen-specific T cells, after which the TCRs were sequenced. Fresh IL-2 medium replaced half the culture medium on days 3 and 7.

The rearrangement uses TRBV19 and TRBJ1-5; the match to TRBD1 covers 7 bases. This receptor was obtained from a human donor in good health. Sequenced input: CD4+ T cells from blood, cultured in vitro. The CDR3, as DNA: TGTGCCAGTAGTATACTGGAAGGGACAGTACTCAATCAGCCCCAGCATTTT. It is translated as CASSILEGTVLNQPQHF.